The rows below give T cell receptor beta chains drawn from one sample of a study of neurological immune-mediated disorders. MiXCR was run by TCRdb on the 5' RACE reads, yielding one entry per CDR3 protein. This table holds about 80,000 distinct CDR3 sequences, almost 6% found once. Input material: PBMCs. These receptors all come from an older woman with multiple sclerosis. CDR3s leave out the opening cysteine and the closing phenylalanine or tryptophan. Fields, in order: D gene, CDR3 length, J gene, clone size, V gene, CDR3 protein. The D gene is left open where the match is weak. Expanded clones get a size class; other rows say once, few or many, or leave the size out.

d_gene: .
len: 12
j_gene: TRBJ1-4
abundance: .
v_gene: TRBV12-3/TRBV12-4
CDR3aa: ASSLSLVGEKLF

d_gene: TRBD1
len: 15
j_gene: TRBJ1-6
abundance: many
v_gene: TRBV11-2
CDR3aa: ASSLNRGGSYNSPLH

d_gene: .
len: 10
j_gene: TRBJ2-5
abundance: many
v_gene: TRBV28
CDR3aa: ASNQGQETQY

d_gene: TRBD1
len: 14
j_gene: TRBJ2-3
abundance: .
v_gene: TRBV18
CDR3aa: ASSPRDRGLADTQY

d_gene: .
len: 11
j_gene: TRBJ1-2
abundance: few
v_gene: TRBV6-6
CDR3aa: ATQLTEGYGYT

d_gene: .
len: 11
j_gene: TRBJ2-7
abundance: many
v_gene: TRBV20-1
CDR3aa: SAHRDGPYEQY

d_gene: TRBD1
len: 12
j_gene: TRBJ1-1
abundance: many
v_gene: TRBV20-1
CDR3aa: SAREAGGDTEAF

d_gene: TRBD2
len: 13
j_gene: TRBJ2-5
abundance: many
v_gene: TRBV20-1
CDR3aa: SASPSGGARETQY

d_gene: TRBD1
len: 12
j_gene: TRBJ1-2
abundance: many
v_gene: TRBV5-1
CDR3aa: ASRSQGTNYGYT

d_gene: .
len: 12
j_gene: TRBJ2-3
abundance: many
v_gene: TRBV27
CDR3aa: ASSLPGTGDTQY

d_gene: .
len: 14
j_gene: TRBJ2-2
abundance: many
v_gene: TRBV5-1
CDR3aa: ASSLAASRNTGELF

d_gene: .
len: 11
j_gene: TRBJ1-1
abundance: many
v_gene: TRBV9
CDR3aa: ASSPSVPSEAF

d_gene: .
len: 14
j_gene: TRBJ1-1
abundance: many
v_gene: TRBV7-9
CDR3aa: ASSDSHTTQNTEAF

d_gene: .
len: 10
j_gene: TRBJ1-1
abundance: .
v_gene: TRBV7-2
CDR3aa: ASSLNRAKAF

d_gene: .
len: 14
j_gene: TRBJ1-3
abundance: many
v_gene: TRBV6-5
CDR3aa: ASSYTESGSGNTIY

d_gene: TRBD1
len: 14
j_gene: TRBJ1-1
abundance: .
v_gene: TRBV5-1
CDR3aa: ASSSDRGGSGTEAF

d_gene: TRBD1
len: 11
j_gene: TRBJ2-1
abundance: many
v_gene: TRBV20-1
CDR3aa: SASGQVNNEQF

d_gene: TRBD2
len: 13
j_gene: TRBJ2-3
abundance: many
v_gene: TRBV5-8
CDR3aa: ASSWSGGSTDTQY

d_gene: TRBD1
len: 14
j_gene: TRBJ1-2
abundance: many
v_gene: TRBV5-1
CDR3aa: ASSLGQGLINYGYT

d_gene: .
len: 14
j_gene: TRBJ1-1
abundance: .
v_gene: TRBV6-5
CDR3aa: ASSYSTLAGRTEAF

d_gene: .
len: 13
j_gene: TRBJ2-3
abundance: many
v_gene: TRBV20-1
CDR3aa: SAELGGPRTDTQY

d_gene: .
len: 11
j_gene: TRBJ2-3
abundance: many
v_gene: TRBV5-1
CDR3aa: ASSPTAGDTQY

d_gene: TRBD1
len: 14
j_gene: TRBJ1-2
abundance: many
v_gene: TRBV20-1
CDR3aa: SAPTGVEFWRSDYT

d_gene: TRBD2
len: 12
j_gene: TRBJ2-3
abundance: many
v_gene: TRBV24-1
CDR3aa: ATSVAGGIDTQY

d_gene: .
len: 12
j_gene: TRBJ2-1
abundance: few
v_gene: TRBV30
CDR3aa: ASRFAGNVAEQF

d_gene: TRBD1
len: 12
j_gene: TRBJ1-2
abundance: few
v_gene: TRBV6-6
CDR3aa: ASRETGGSYGYT

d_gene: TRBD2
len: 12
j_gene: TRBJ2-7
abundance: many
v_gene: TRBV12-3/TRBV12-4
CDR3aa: ASSFSSGENEQY

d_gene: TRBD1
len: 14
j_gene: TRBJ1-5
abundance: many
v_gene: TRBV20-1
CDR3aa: SASGEGTGGNQPQH

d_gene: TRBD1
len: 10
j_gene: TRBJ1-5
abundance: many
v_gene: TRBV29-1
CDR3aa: SVRTGEGPQH

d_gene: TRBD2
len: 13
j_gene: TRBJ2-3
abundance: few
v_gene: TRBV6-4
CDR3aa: ASSIGTSGTDTQY

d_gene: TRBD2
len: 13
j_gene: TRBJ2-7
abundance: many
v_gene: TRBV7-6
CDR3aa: ASTQTAGGAYEQY

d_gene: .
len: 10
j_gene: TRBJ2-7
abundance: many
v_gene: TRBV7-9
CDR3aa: ASSEEAYEQY

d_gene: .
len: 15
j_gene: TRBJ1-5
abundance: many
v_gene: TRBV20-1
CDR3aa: SARDADRTHSNQPQH

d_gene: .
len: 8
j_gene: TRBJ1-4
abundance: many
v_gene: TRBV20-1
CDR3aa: SARAEKLF

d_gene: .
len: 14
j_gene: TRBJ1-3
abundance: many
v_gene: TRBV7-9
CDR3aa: ASSLAGGPSGNTIY

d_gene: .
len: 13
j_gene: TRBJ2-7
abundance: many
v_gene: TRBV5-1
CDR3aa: ASSANLRGVYEQY

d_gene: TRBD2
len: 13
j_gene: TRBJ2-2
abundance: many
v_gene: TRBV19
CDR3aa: ASSLSGGPTGELF

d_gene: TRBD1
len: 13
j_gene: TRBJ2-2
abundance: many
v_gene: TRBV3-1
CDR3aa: ASSQILGQAGELF

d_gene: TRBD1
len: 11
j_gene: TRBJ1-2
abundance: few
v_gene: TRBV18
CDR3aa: ASQGTANYGYT